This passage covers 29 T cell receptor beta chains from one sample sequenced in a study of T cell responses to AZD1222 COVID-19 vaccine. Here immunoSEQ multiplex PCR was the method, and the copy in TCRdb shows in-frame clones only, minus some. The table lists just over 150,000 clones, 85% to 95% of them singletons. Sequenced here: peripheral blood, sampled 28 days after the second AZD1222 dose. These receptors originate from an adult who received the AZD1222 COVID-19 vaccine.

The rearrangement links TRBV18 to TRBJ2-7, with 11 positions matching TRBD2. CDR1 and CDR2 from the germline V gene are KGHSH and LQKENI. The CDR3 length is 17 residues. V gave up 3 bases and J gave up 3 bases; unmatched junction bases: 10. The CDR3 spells CASSPVGTSGGYYEQYF. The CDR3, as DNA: TGTGCCAGCTCACCTGTGGGGACTAGCGGAGGTTACTACGAGCAGTACTTC.

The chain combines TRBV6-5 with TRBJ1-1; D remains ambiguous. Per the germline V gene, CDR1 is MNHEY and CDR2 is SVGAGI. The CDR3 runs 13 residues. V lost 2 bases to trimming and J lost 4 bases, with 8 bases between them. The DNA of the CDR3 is TGTGCCAGCAGTTACGTAGGGTTCACTGAAGCTTTCTTT. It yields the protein CASSYVGFTEAFF.

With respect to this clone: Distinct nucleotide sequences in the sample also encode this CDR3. CDR3 loop: CAWSDSNQPQHF. In nucleotides, the CDR3 is TGTGCCTGGAGTGATAGCAATCAGCCCCAGCATTTT. The chain uses TRBV30 and TRBJ1-5; D ambiguous. Trimming shortened V by 1 base and J by 0 bases, and 1 base separated the two germline ends. This CDR3 is built from 12 residues. Germline-derived CDR1 and CDR2 are GTSNPN and SVGIG (reference sequence).

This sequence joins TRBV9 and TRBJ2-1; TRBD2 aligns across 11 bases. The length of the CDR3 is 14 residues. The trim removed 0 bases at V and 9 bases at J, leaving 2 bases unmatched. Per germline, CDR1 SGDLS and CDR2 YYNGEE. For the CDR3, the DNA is TGTGCCAGCAGCGTAGTAGCGGGGGGGCCTGAGCAGTTCTTC. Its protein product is CASSVVAGGPEQFF.

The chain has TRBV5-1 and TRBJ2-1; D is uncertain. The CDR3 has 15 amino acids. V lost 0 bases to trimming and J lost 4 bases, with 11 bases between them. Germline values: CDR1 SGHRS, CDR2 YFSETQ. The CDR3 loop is CASSLVPGTYNEQFF. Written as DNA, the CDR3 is TGCGCCAGCAGCTTGGTGCCGGGTACGTACAATGAGCAGTTCTTC.

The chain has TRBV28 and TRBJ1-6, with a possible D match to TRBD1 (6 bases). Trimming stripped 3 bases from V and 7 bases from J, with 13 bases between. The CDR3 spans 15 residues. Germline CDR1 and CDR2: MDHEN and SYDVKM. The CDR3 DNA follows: TGTGCCAGCAGTTTGAGGCGGGGGGGCAATTCACCCCTCCACTTT. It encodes CASSLRRGGNSPLHF.

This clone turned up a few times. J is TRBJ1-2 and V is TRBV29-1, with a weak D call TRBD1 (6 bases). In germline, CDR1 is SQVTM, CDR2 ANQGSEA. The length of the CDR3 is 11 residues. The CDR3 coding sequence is TGCACGGGGGCCGGTAACTATGGCTACACCTTC. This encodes CTGAGNYGYTF.

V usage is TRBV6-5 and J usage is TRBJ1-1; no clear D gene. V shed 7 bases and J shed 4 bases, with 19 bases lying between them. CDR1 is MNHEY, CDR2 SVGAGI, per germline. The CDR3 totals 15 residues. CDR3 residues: CASTTRWAGTTEAFF. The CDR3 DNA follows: TGTGCCAGCACCACCCGCTGGGCAGGAACCACTGAAGCTTTCTTT.

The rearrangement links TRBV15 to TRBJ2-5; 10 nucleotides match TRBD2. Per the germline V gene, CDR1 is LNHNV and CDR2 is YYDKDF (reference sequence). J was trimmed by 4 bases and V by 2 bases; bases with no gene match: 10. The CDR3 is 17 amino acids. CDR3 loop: CATSRSALAGEAETQYF. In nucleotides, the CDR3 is TGTGCCACCAGCAGATCAGCTCTAGCGGGAGAGGCAGAGACCCAGTACTTC.

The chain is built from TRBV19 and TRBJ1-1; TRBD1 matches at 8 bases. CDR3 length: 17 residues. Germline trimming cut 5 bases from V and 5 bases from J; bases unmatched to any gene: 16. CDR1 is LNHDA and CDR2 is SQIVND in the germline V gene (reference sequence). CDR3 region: CASSGGTGAERGTEAFF. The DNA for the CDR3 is TGTGCCAGTAGTGGAGGGACAGGAGCGGAGCGCGGGACTGAAGCTTTCTTT.

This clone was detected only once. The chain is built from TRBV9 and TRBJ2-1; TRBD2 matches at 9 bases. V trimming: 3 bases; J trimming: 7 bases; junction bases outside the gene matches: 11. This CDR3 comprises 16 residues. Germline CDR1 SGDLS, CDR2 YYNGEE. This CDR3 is CASSGLAGVRWNEQFF. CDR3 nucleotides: TGTGCCAGCAGCGGGTTAGCGGGAGTGAGGTGGAATGAGCAGTTCTTC.

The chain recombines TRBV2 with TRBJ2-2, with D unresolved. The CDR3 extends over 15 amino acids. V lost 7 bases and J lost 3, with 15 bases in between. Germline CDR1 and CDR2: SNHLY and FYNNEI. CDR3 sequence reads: CASIDARPDTGELFF. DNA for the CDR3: TGTGCCAGCATCGACGCTCGGCCCGACACCGGGGAGCTGTTTTTT.

The CDR3 region is CAWSPDLGAPLHF. In DNA form, the CDR3 reads TGTGCCTGGAGTCCCGATTTGGGGGCACCCCTCCACTTT. The J gene is TRBJ1-6, the V gene TRBV30; D perhaps matches TRBD1 (5 bases). This CDR3 contains 13 residues. Between the trimmed V and J ends, which lost 2 bases and 11 bases, there was a span of 13 bases. From germline, CDR1 is GTSNPN and CDR2 SVGIG (reference sequence). The variable domain in full, completed from reference TRBV30 and TRBJ1-6, reads SQTIHQWPATLVQPVGSPLSLECTVEGTSNPNLYWYRQAAGRGLQLLFYSVGIGQISSEVPQNLSASRPQDRQFILSSKKLLLSDSGFYLCAWSPDLGAPLHFGNGTRLTVT.

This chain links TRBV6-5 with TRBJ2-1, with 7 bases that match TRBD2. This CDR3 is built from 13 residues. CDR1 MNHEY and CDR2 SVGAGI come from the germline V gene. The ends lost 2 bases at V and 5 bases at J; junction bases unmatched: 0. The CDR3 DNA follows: TGTGCCAGCAGTTACGCGGGAGACAATGAGCAGTTCTTC. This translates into CASSYAGDNEQFF.

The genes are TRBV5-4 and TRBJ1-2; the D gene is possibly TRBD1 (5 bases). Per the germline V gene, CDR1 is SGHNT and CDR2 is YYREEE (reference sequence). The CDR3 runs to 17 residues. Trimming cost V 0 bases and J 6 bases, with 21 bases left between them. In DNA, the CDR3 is TGTGCCAGCAGCTTGGTCGGTTGGGGCAGCGCATCCGATGGCTACACCTTC. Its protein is CASSLVGWGSASDGYTF.

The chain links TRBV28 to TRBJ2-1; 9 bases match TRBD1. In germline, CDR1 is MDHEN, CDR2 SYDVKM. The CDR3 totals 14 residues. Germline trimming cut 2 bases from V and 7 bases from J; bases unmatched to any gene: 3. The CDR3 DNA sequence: TGTGCCAGCAGTTTAGGGACAGGGAGTAATGAGCAGTTCTTC. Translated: CASSLGTGSNEQFF.

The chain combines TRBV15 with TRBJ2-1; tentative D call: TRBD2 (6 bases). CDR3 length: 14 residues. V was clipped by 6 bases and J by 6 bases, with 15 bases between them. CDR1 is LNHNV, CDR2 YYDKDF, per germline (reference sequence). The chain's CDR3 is CATSAAGGINEQFF. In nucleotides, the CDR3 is TGTGCCACCAGTGCGGCCGGGGGTATCAATGAGCAGTTCTTC.

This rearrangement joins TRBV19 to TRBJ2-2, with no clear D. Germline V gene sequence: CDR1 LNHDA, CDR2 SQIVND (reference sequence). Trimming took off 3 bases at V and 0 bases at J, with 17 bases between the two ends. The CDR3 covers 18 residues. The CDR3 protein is CASSMWGIGPTNTGELFF. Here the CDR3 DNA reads TGTGCCAGTAGTATGTGGGGAATCGGGCCAACGAACACCGGGGAGCTGTTTTTT. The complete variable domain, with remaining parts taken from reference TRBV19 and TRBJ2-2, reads DGGITQSPKYLFRKEGQNVTLSCEQNLNHDAMYWYRQDPGQGLRLIYYSQIVNDFQKGDIAEGYSVSREKKESFPLTVTSAQKNPTAFYLCASSMWGIGPTNTGELFFGEGSRLTVL.

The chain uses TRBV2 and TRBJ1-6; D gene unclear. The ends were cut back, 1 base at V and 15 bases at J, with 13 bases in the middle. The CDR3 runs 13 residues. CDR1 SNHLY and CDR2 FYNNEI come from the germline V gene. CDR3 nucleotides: TGTGCCAGCAGTGAAGGTGGGCCTCGGGTCCTCCACTTT. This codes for CASSEGGPRVLHF.

The CDR3, as DNA: TGTGCCAGCTCACCCCCAGGGAGGGATGGCTACACCTTC. Protein sequence: CASSPPGRDGYTF. The rearrangement joins TRBV18 to TRBJ1-2; D may be TRBD1 (5 bases). CDR1 and CDR2 (germline): KGHSH, LQKENI. This CDR3 region has 13 residues. Trimming took 3 bases from V and 6 from J, leaving 11 bases between them.

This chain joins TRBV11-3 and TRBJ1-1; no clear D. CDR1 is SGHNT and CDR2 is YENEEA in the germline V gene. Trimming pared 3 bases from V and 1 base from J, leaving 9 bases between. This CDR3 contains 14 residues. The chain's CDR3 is CASSFSSSNTEAFF. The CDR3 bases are TGTGCCAGCAGCTTTAGCAGTTCGAACACTGAAGCTTTCTTT.

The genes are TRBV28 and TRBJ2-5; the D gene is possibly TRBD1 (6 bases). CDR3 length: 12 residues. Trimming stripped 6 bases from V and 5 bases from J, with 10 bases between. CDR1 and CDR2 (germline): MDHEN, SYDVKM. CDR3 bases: TGTGCCAGCAGGGGGACAACTGAGACCCAGTACTTC. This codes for CASRGTTETQYF. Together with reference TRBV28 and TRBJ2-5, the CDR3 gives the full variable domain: DVKVTQSSRYLVKRTGEKVFLECVQDMDHENMFWYRQDPGLGLRLIYFSYDVKMKEKGDIPEGYSVSREKKERFSLILESASTNQTSMYLCASRGTTETQYFGPGTRLLVL.

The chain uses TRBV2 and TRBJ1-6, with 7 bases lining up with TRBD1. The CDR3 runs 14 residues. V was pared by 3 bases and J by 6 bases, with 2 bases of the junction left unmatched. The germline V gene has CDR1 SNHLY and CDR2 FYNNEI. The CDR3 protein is CASSDNRGNSPLHF. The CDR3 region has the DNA TGTGCCAGCAGTGATAACAGGGGTAATTCACCCCTCCACTTT.

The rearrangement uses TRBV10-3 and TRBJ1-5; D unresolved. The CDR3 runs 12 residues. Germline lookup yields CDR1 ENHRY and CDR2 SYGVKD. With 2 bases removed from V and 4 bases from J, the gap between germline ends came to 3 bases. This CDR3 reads CAISEENQPQHF. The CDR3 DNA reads TGTGCCATCAGTGAGGAGAATCAGCCCCAGCATTTT.

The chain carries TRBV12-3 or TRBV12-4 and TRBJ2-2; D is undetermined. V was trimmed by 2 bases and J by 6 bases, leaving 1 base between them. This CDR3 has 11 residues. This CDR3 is CASSLPGELFF. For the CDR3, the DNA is TGTGCCAGCAGTTTACCCGGGGAGCTGTTTTTT.

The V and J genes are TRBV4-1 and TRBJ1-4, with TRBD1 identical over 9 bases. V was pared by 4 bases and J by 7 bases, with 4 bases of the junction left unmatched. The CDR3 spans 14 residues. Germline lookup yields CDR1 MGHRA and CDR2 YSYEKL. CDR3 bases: TGCGCCAGCAGCCTGGGACAGGGAGTTGAAAAACTGTTTTTT. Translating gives CASSLGQGVEKLFF.

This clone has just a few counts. The CDR3 loop is CASTPTGADQPQHF. The CDR3 DNA follows: TGTGCCAGCACCCCGACAGGGGCCGATCAGCCCCAGCATTTT. The chain couples TRBV6-5 to TRBJ1-5; 8 bases map to TRBD1. J lost 5 bases, V lost 7 bases, and 7 bases had no gene match. The CDR3 length is 14 residues. Germline V lookup: CDR1 MNHEY, CDR2 SVGAGI.

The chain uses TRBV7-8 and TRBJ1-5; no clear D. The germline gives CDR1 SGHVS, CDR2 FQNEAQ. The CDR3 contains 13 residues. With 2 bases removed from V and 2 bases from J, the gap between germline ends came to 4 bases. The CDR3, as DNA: TGTGCCAGCAGCTTAAGGGGCAATCAGCCCCAGCATTTT. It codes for CASSLRGNQPQHF.

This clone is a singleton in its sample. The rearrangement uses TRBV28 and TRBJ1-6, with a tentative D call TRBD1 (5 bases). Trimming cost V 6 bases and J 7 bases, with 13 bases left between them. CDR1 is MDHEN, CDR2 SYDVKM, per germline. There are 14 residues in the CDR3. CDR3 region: CASSYYGANSPLHF. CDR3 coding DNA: TGTGCCAGCAGCTACTATGGGGCGAATTCACCCCTCCACTTT.